The next 17 T cell receptor beta chains were all read from a single sample in a study of T cell responses to AZD1222 COVID-19 vaccine. TCRdb's copy holds only in-frame clones and misses some; the assay was immunoSEQ multiplex PCR. This sample has 170,000 or so clones; 90% occur once, and the top ten carry less than 3%. The material sequenced was peripheral blood, taken on day 0 of AZD1222 vaccination. These receptors were taken from an adult in good health.

This chain uses TRBV5-1 with TRBJ2-3; 7 bases are a match to TRBD2. The germline gives CDR1 SGHRS, CDR2 YFSETQ. The CDR3 runs to 15 residues. V lost 4 bases and J lost 6; bases outside the gene matches: 11. The CDR3 bases are TGCGCCAGCAGCCCCGGACCTTTGGGGGGGGATACGCAGTATTTT. Translating it yields CASSPGPLGGDTQYF.

The chain employs TRBV19 and TRBJ1-1, with D hard to call. The CDR3 extends over 13 amino acids. From germline, CDR1 is LNHDA and CDR2 SQIVND (reference sequence). Trimming stripped 5 bases from V and 0 bases from J, with 7 bases between. CDR3 bases: TGTGCCAGTAGTGGCCACCTGAACACTGAAGCTTTCTTT. Its protein product is CASSGHLNTEAFF.

The genes are TRBV6-5 and TRBJ1-6; D uncertain. The CDR3 is 16 amino acids. Germline CDR1 MNHEY, CDR2 SVGAGI. The V end lost 4 bases, the J end lost 8 bases, and 18 bases lay between the germline ends. CDR3 residues: CASSLGQWTGDSPLHF. As DNA, the CDR3 is TGTGCCAGCAGTTTGGGTCAGTGGACGGGAGATTCACCCCTCCACTTT.

The chain has TRBV5-6 and TRBJ2-3; TRBD2 agrees at 14 bases. V dropped 2 bases and J dropped 3; count of bases not matched to a gene: 5. Looked up from germline, CDR1 is SGHDT and CDR2 is YYEEEE. This CDR3 has 17 residues. The CDR3 sequence: CASSLGTSGGNTDTQYF. The DNA of the CDR3 is TGTGCCAGCAGCTTAGGGACTAGCGGGGGTAATACAGATACGCAGTATTTT.

The chain joins TRBV4-1 to TRBJ2-7; D possibly matches TRBD1 or TRBD2 (7 bases each). This CDR3 spans 15 amino acids. V was clipped by 4 bases and J by 4 bases, with 17 bases between them. Germline V lookup: CDR1 MGHRA, CDR2 YSYEKL. The chain's CDR3 is CASSPGGRGGYEQYF. CDR3 coding DNA: TGCGCCAGCAGCCCGGGGGGCAGGGGGGGTTACGAGCAGTACTTC.

The chain links TRBV27 to TRBJ1-4, with a possible D match to TRBD1 (6 bases). This CDR3 is 17 amino acids long. Trimming removed 5 bases from V and 3 bases from J, with 19 bases in between. The germline gives CDR1 MNHEY, CDR2 SMNVEV (reference sequence). The CDR3 reads CASSPGVFRFANEKLFF. The CDR3 region has the DNA TGTGCCAGCAGTCCAGGGGTCTTTCGCTTTGCTAATGAAAAACTGTTTTTT.

The chain combines TRBV11-2 with TRBJ2-1; D gene uncertain. The CDR3 extends over 17 amino acids. Germline lookup yields CDR1 SGHAT and CDR2 FQNNGV. V shed 4 bases and J shed 0 bases, with 16 bases lying between them. The CDR3 nucleotides read TGTGCCAGCAGCTCCCTCGACCGGCCTCGCTCCTACAATGAGCAGTTCTTC. Amino acids: CASSSLDRPRSYNEQFF.

V is TRBV18 and J is TRBJ2-5; D not resolved. Trimming cost V 2 bases and J 0 bases, with 7 bases left between them. Germline CDR1 KGHSH, CDR2 LQKENI. This CDR3 has 14 amino acids. The CDR3 sequence is CASSPGQYQETQYF. CDR3 bases: TGTGCCAGCTCACCAGGCCAGTACCAAGAGACCCAGTACTTC.

This sequence joins TRBV19 and TRBJ2-1; TRBD2 agrees at 10 bases. The V gene end was trimmed by 2 bases and the J gene end by 4 bases; junction bases not matched to a gene: 2. The CDR3 length is 15 residues. The V gene's germline CDR1 is LNHDA and CDR2 SQIVND (reference sequence). The CDR3 reads CASSISSGGYNEQFF. The DNA for the CDR3 is TGTGCCAGTAGTATATCTAGCGGGGGATACAATGAGCAGTTCTTC.

This chain links TRBV15 with TRBJ2-1; D possibly corresponds to TRBD2 (6 bases). CDR3 length: 16 residues. The V and J ends lost 8 bases and 4 bases respectively, with 21 bases between them. Germline V lookup: CDR1 LNHNV, CDR2 YYDKDF (reference sequence). The DNA of the CDR3 is TGTGCCACCGGAGAAAGGGCGGGGATAGTTTACAATGAGCAGTTCTTC. Its translation is CATGERAGIVYNEQFF.

V is TRBV3-1 (or the pseudogene TRBV3-2) and J is TRBJ2-7; a weak D match, TRBD2 (6 bases). Germline V gives CDR1 LGHDT, CDR2 YNNKEL (reference sequence). The CDR3 loop spans 14 amino acids. Deletions cut 1 base from V and 0 bases from J, with 7 bases between. The DNA for the CDR3 is TGTGCCAGCAGCCAAGTGGGGGGCTCCTACGAGCAGTACTTC. Protein sequence: CASSQVGGSYEQYF.

The rearrangement links TRBV5-5 to TRBJ2-1; TRBD1 might be the D (5 bases). This CDR3 comprises 14 residues. Trimming pared 1 base from V and 2 bases from J, leaving 7 bases between. The germline CDR1 and CDR2 sequences are SGHKS and YYEKEE (reference sequence). In nucleotides, the CDR3 is TGTGCCAGCAGCTTGACAGGAGCCTACAATGAGCAGTTCTTC. It yields the protein CASSLTGAYNEQFF.

The chain recombines TRBV5-1 with TRBJ2-3, with D hard to call. The CDR3 is 13 residues long. Germline CDR1 and CDR2: SGHRS and YFSETQ. V was shortened by 0 bases and J by 3 bases, with 5 bases between the two germline ends. The CDR3 DNA sequence: TGCGCCAGCAGCTTGGACCGAACAGATACGCAGTATTTT. Protein: CASSLDRTDTQYF. The variable domain in full, completed from reference TRBV5-1 and TRBJ2-3, reads KAGVTQTPRYLIKTRGQQVTLSCSPISGHRSVSWYQQTPGQGLQFLFEYFSETQRNKGNFPGRFSGRQFSNSRSEMNVSTLELGDSALYLCASSLDRTDTQYFGPGTRLTVL.

V is TRBV7-9 and J is TRBJ2-7; 8 positions match TRBD1. V trimming: 5 bases; J trimming: 0 bases; junction bases outside the gene matches: 9. Per germline, CDR1 SEHNR and CDR2 FQNEAQ (reference sequence). There are 16 residues in the CDR3. The CDR3, as DNA: TGTGCCAGCAGCCGACTCCGACAGGGGTTCTCCTACGAGCAGTACTTC. This gives the protein CASSRLRQGFSYEQYF. Based on the CDR3 plus reference TRBV7-9 and TRBJ2-7, the full variable domain is DTGVSQNPRHKITKRGQNVTFRCDPISEHNRLYWYRQTLGQGPEFLTYFQNEAQLEKSRLLSDRFSAERPKGSFSTLEIQRTEQGDSAMYLCASSRLRQGFSYEQYFGPGTRLTVT.

The genes are TRBV27 and TRBJ1-1, with a weak D call TRBD1 (6 bases). CDR1 is MNHEY and CDR2 is SMNVEV in the germline V gene (reference sequence). V was clipped by 3 bases and J by 5 bases, with 16 bases between them. This CDR3 region has 15 residues. The CDR3 loop reads CASSFGSGARTEAFF. The CDR3 DNA reads TGTGCCAGCAGTTTTGGGTCAGGGGCCCGAACTGAAGCTTTCTTT.

This chain joins TRBV7-3 and TRBJ2-1; TRBD2 aligns across 10 bases. V dropped 6 bases and J dropped 6; count of bases not matched to a gene: 8. This CDR3 is 15 amino acids long. Germline V lookup: CDR1 SGHTA, CDR2 FQGTGA. The CDR3 DNA reads as TGTGCCAGCAGGTTAGCGGGGGGCACAGGCAATGAGCAGTTCTTC. Amino acid sequence: CASRLAGGTGNEQFF.

V usage is TRBV11-2 and J usage is TRBJ1-1; 8 nucleotides align to TRBD1. V dropped 3 bases and J dropped 3; count of bases not matched to a gene: 15. The CDR3 has 18 amino acids. The germline V gene encodes CDR1 SGHAT and CDR2 FQNNGV. The CDR3 DNA is TGTGCCAGCAGCTTTCGTTGGTCGACAGGGGTAGGGTACACTGAAGCTTTCTTT. Translation gives CASSFRWSTGVGYTEAFF. The whole variable domain, remainder taken from reference TRBV11-2 and TRBJ1-1, is EAGVAQSPRYKIIEKRQSVAFWCNPISGHATLYWYQQILGQGPKLLIQFQNNGVVDDSQLPKDRFSAERLKGVDSTLKIQPAKLEDSAVYLCASSFRWSTGVGYTEAFFGQGTRLTVV.